A single sample is the source of the 17 T cell receptor beta chains below, sequenced in a study of spatial heterogeneity in lung cancer. Via MiXCR, TCRdb re-called the 5' RACE reads, giving one row per CDR3 protein. Of about 1,000 distinct CDR3 sequences listed, just over 7% are singletons. Time point described: sample taken at primary tumor resection. Sequenced material: normal lung tissue next to the tumor, taken at surgery. The receptors here all came from a male donor with early-stage non-small cell lung cancer.

This chain connects TRBV19 to TRBJ2-2; the match to TRBD2 covers 7 bases. Losses at the gene ends were 9 bases for V and 0 bases for J; bases not matched to a gene: 7. The germline gives CDR1 LNHDA, CDR2 SQIVND (reference sequence). This CDR3 contains 15 residues. The CDR3 bases are TGTGCCAGCCGAGGCCTAGCGGCGAACACCGGGGAGCTGTTTTTT. Translated, it gives CASRGLAANTGELFF.

Relative to its sample, this clonotype is medium-sized (0.01 to 0.1%). The genes are TRBV6-1 and TRBJ2-1, with 10 positions matching TRBD2. The CDR3 totals 17 residues. Germline-derived CDR1 and CDR2 are MNHNS and SASEGT. Trimming removed 4 bases from V and 10 bases from J; junction bases left unmatched: 16. CDR3 coding DNA: TGTGCCAGCAGTGCCGAACTATTGAGCGGGAGGGCCGGGGAGCAGTTCTTC. The encoded protein is CASSAELLSGRAGEQFF.

A remark on this clonotype: A much larger clone lies a single base off, so this may be a read error. The chain couples TRBV4-2 to TRBJ2-3, with 7 bases that match TRBD2. There are 16 residues in the CDR3. CDR1 is LGHNA and CDR2 is YNFKEQ in the germline V gene. In nucleotides, the CDR3 is TGTGCCAGCAACCAAACGTCCGGGAGGAGCACAGATACGCAGTATTTT. It translates to CASNQTSGRSTDTQYF.

In this sample, this clonotype is large. The genes are TRBV24-1 and TRBJ2-1; D uncertain. Germline CDR1 and CDR2: KGHDR and SFDVKD. V was trimmed by 4 bases and J by 5 bases, leaving 14 bases between them. The CDR3 runs 15 residues. The CDR3 DNA reads as TGTGCCACCAGTGAAGACGGCTCGAAGAACAATGAGCAGTTCTTC. This sequence encodes CATSEDGSKNNEQFF.

This clonotype is labeled medium-sized. CDR3 sequence: CASSYVVLPTGDEQFF. The DNA of the CDR3 is TGTGCCAGCAGTTACGTCGTCCTCCCCACGGGGGATGAGCAGTTCTTC. The chain combines TRBV6-5 with TRBJ2-1; D perhaps matches TRBD2 (6 bases). CDR1 MNHEY and CDR2 SVGAGI come from the germline V gene. V lost 2 bases, J lost 8 bases, and 19 bases lay in between. This CDR3 comprises 16 residues.

This clonotype appeared many times. This CDR3 is CASSFSGGSGANVLTF. In DNA, the CDR3 is TGTGCCAGCAGCTTTTCCGGGGGCTCTGGGGCCAACGTCCTGACTTTC. The V and J genes are TRBV7-2 and TRBJ2-6; possible D gene TRBD2, 6 bases. CDR1 is SGHTA and CDR2 is FQGNSA in the germline V gene. CDR3 size: 16 residues. Trimming stripped 3 bases from V and 0 bases from J, with 9 bases between. The whole variable domain, remainder taken from reference TRBV7-2 and TRBJ2-6, is GAGVSQSPSNKVTEKGKDVELRCDPISGHTALYWYRQSLGQGLEFLIYFQGNSAPDKSGLPSDRFSAERTGGSVSTLTIQRTQQEDSAVYLCASSFSGGSGANVLTFGAGSRLTVL.

Within the sample, this clonotype is medium-sized. V usage is TRBV28 and J usage is TRBJ2-2; D unclear. The CDR3 has 13 residues. CDR1 is MDHEN, CDR2 SYDVKM, per germline. Trimming removed 10 bases from V and 0 bases from J, with 9 bases in between. The CDR3 sequence is CATPAPNTGELFF. In nucleotides, the CDR3 is TGTGCCACCCCCGCTCCGAACACCGGGGAGCTGTTTTTT. Full variable domain (rest looked up from reference TRBV28 and TRBJ2-2): DVKVTQSSRYLVKRTGEKVFLECVQDMDHENMFWYRQDPGLGLRLIYFSYDVKMKEKGDIPEGYSVSREKKERFSLILESASTNQTSMYLCATPAPNTGELFFGEGSRLTVL.

This clonotype is medium-sized by share. This rearrangement joins TRBV28 to TRBJ2-7, with D unclear. The ends were cut back, 3 bases at V and 3 bases at J, with 3 bases in the middle. Germline V CDR1 and CDR2: MDHEN, SYDVKM. CDR3 length: 11 amino acids. CDR3 sequence (DNA): TGTGCCAGCAGTTTGGTCTACGAGCAGTACTTC. Translated, it gives CASSLVYEQYF.

About this clonotype itself: Its ends do not fully match the called genes, so a read error is possible. The chain uses TRBV5-6 and TRBJ1-5, with TRBD1 as a possible D gene (5 bases). The CDR3 totals 14 residues. Germline CDR1 and CDR2: SGHDT and YYEEEE. The CDR3, as DNA: TGTGCCATCAGCTTGAGACAGTGCGATCAGCCCCAGCATTTT. This codes for CAISLRQCDQPQHF.

V and J are TRBV28 and TRBJ2-5; 7 bases match TRBD1. This CDR3 is 15 amino acids long. The germline gives CDR1 MDHEN, CDR2 SYDVKM. Losses at the gene ends were 4 bases for V and 7 bases for J; bases not matched to a gene: 12. The CDR3 loop is CASSSGQDRVGTQYF. In DNA form, the CDR3 reads TGTGCCAGCAGTTCCGGACAGGACCGTGTGGGGACCCAGTACTTC.

This clonotype was picked up a small number of times. The J gene is TRBJ2-1, the V gene TRBV23-1; D is unresolved. TRBV23-1 counts as an open reading frame of uncertain function. Trimming stripped 8 bases from V and 6 bases from J, with 14 bases between. CDR3 length equals 13 residues. The CDR3 bases are TGCGCCAGCTCGATCCGTTGTTGCAATGAGCAGTTCTTC. This sequence encodes CASSIRCCNEQFF.

By share of the sample, this clonotype is medium-sized. In DNA, the CDR3 is TGTGCCAGCACCACGACAGCGTTCAATCAGCCCCAGCATTTT. This sequence encodes CASTTTAFNQPQHF. This sequence joins TRBV6-1 and TRBJ1-5, with a tentative D call TRBD1 (5 bases). V gave up 7 bases and J gave up 3 bases, with 13 bases separating them. The germline V gene has CDR1 MNHNS and CDR2 SASEGT. CDR3 size: 14 residues.

In its sample, this clonotype ranks as large (0.1 to 1%). V usage is TRBV29-1 and J usage is TRBJ2-6, with 8 bases lining up with TRBD1. Germline loops: CDR1 SQVTM, CDR2 ANQGSEA. This CDR3 is 15 amino acids long. V was pared by 3 bases and J by 0 bases, with 1 base of the junction left unmatched. As DNA, the CDR3 is TGCAGCGTTGACACAGGGGGCTCTGGGGCCAACGTCCTGACTTTC. Protein: CSVDTGGSGANVLTF.

This clonotype is classed as large. J is TRBJ2-7 and V is TRBV7-6; a weak D match, TRBD1 (6 bases). The V end lost 1 base, the J end lost 7 bases, and 20 bases lay between the germline ends. This CDR3 region has 16 residues. Germline V gives CDR1 SGHVS, CDR2 FNYEAQ. The CDR3 sequence is CASSLGGPVTVNEQYF. The DNA for the CDR3 is TGTGCCAGCAGCTTAGGGGGGCCCGTGACAGTAAATGAGCAGTACTTC.

This clonotype qualifies as medium-sized. The J gene is TRBJ1-1, the V gene TRBV7-9; 10 bases align to TRBD1. Germline assignment: CDR1 SEHNR and CDR2 FQNEAQ (reference sequence). V lost 6 bases and J lost 1; bases outside the gene matches: 14. The CDR3 loop spans 18 amino acids. For the CDR3, the DNA is TGTGCCAGCAGTCATCTCACCGGGACAGGGGAGGGGAACACTGAAGCTTTCTTT. It translates to CASSHLTGTGEGNTEAFF.

This clonotype rates as medium-sized (0.01 to 0.1%). V is TRBV6-2 or TRBV6-3 and J is TRBJ2-5; D remains unclear. The germline V gene encodes CDR1 MNHEY and CDR2 SVGEGT. With 8 bases removed from V and 2 bases from J, the gap between germline ends came to 9 bases. This CDR3 contains 12 residues. CDR3 loop: CASAAMQETQYF. CDR3 in DNA: TGTGCCAGCGCTGCCATGCAAGAGACCCAGTACTTC.

In its sample, this clonotype ranks as large. This sequence joins TRBV27 and TRBJ1-2; a weak D match, TRBD1 (5 bases). The CDR3 extends over 14 amino acids. Trimming cost V 3 bases and J 4 bases, with 12 bases left between them. Germline assignment: CDR1 MNHEY and CDR2 SMNVEV (reference sequence). The CDR3 nucleotides are TGTGCCAGCAGTTTTAAAGCCACAGGCTATGGCTACACCTTC. Its protein is CASSFKATGYGYTF.